Listed below are T cell receptor beta chains from one sample, sequenced in a study of blood T cell repertoires in COVID-19. The repertoire was sequenced with immunoSEQ multiplex PCR; TCRdb's copy has only in-frame clones and lacks some. The table includes 90,000 to 100,000 clones, less than 85% detected once. Source material: peripheral blood. The origin of the receptors is a man at least 80 years old with acute or convalescent COVID-19. Both conserved end residues are part of each CDR3. D genes are given only for firm matches. Where a row states a size, it is once, few, many or the class of an expanded clone; other rows omit it.

TRBD1 TRBJ1-2 - TRBV5-1 TGCGCCAGCAGGAGGGGACAGGCGAACTATGGCTACACCTTC CASRRGQANYGYTF
- TRBJ1-3 once TRBV19 TGTGCCAGTAGCGGACAACCCTCTGGAAACACCATATATTTT CASSGQPSGNTIYF
TRBD2 TRBJ2-2 once TRBV29-1 TGCAGCGTTGAATCGGCGGGAGGGCCCACCGGGGAGCTGTTTTTT CSVESAGGPTGELFF
- TRBJ2-7 once TRBV28 TGTGCCAGCAGTCTAAGACAGGGACGGGGGGAGCAGTACTTC CASSLRQGRGEQYF
TRBD1 TRBJ1-2 once TRBV18 TGTGCCAGCTCACCAACAGGGGGCGAAGGCTATGGCTACACCTTC CASSPTGGEGYGYTF
- TRBJ2-2 - TRBV19 TGTGCCAGTAGTACCCGGGGCACCGGGGAGCTGTTTTTT CASSTRGTGELFF
TRBD2 TRBJ2-3 - TRBV7-3 TGTGCCAGCTCGCCTAGCGGGACAGATACGCAGTATTTT CASSPSGTDTQYF
- TRBJ2-7 - TRBV4-3 TGCGCCAGCAGCCAAGTTAGCGGAGACTCCTACGAGCAGTACTTC CASSQVSGDSYEQYF
- TRBJ2-3 - TRBV6-5 TGTGCCAGCAATTTCGCTACCACAGATACGCAGTATTTT CASNFATTDTQYF
- TRBJ2-7 - TRBV25-1 TGTGCCAGCAGTGAATGGCTAGCATCGGGGCAGTACTTC CASSEWLASGQYF
TRBD2 TRBJ2-7 once TRBV30 TGTGCCTTAATAGCGGGTACCTACGAGCAGTACTTC CALIAGTYEQYF
- TRBJ2-5 - TRBV6-1 TGTGCCAGCAGTGGACCCTACAGACCCCAACAAGAGACCCAGTACTTC CASSGPYRPQQETQYF
- TRBJ1-4 - TRBV28 TGTGCCAGCAGCCTTCGGGAAAAACTGTTTTTT CASSLREKLFF
TRBD1 TRBJ1-4 - TRBV4-3 TGCGCCAGCAGCCAAGATCCGACAGGGGGGAATGAAAAACTGTTTTTT CASSQDPTGGNEKLFF
- TRBJ2-7 few TRBV6-2/TRBV6-3 TGTGCCAGCAGTTACACCCTTGACAGCTACGAGCAGTACTTC CASSYTLDSYEQYF